This T cell receptor beta chain was sequenced in a study of T cells after yellow fever vaccination. General study findings and limits: It was the secondary response that reached its peak faster, day 5 versus 15, but it was weaker.

V was clipped by 4 bases and J by 8 bases, with 7 bases between them. The CDR3 sequence is 11 residues long. Per the germline V gene, CDR1 is SGHAT and CDR2 is FQNNGV. On this clonotype itself: What it recognizes is unknown.

As TCR cDNA was made by 5'RACE template switching, a universal primer site and UMIs were added. Each CDR3 protein is one row after TCRdb ran MiXCR on the 5' RACE reads. The sample contains 150,000 to 200,000 distinct CDR3 sequences, roughly 8.8% of which appear only once. This TCR derives from a man aged 18 to 29 who received the YFV17D yellow fever vaccine. The gene calls are TRBV11-2 and TRBJ2-3; D remains unclear. The sequenced sample was CD8+ T cells sorted from PBMCs, obtained 45 days after the yellow fever booster vaccination. The CDR3 loop reads CASSSIGTQYF. For the CDR3, the DNA is TGTGCCAGCAGCTCGATCGGTACGCAGTATTTT.